These 12 T cell receptor beta chains were all obtained from the same sample, sequenced in a study of shared clonotypes between healthy human individuals. CD8 cells classed as naive were CD45RO-negative and positively selected for CCR7, excluding terminally differentiated effector memory CD45RA+ cells. Assay used: immunoSEQ multiplex PCR; TCRdb lists only in-frame clones, some missing. In the table there are around 2.1 million clones, roughly 91% of which are singletons. Sequenced input: naive CD8+ T cells from PBMCs. Receptors were obtained from a man aged 18 to 30 in good health. Some clones in this sample may be carry-over from other donors' samples.

The V call is TRBV2, the J call TRBJ2-7, with 9 bases identical to TRBD1. The germline gives CDR1 SNHLY, CDR2 FYNNEI. The trim removed 3 bases at V and 2 bases at J, leaving 14 bases unmatched. The CDR3 extends over 18 amino acids. The CDR3 bases are TGTGCCAGCAGTGATAGCTTCGGGACAGGGAAGGGGACCTACGAGCAGTACTTC. This encodes CASSDSFGTGKGTYEQYF.

The chain has TRBV13 and TRBJ2-2, with D hard to call. Germline-derived CDR1 and CDR2 are PRHDT and FYEKMQ (reference sequence). This CDR3 is 12 amino acids long. Between the trimmed V and J ends, which lost 5 bases and 5 bases, there was a span of 6 bases. CDR3 in DNA: TGTGCCAGCAGCCCGTTAACCGGGGAGCTGTTTTTT. It is translated as CASSPLTGELFF.

The chain recombines TRBV10-3 with TRBJ1-3, with D hard to call. CDR3 length: 14 residues. Looked up from germline, CDR1 is ENHRY and CDR2 is SYGVKD. The V end was cut by 3 bases, the J end by 0 bases, with 6 bases between. The CDR3 spells CAISDVGSGNTIYF. The CDR3 DNA sequence: TGTGCCATCAGTGATGTTGGCTCTGGAAACACCATATATTTT.

The CDR3 region has the DNA TGTGCCAGCAACTTGGGGGCTTCCGGAAACACCATATATTTT. This encodes CASNLGASGNTIYF. The chain uses TRBV28 and TRBJ1-3; D perhaps matches TRBD1 (6 bases). The germline CDR1 and CDR2 sequences are MDHEN and SYDVKM. V lost 7 bases and J lost 4, with 14 bases in between. The CDR3 runs 14 residues.

The rearrangement uses TRBV11-2 and TRBJ2-5; 9 bases align to TRBD1. CDR3 length equals 13 residues. Germline-derived CDR1 and CDR2 are SGHAT and FQNNGV. J was trimmed by 5 bases and V by 4 bases; bases with no gene match: 2. CDR3 in amino acids: CASSWTGVETQYF. CDR3 DNA sequence: TGTGCCAGCAGCTGGACAGGGGTCGAGACCCAGTACTTC.

The chain is built from TRBV19 and TRBJ2-3; D is perhaps TRBD1 (5 bases). V lost 8 bases and J 1 base, leaving 10 bases between the germline ends. Germline loops: CDR1 LNHDA, CDR2 SQIVND (reference sequence). The CDR3 covers 13 residues. The CDR3 nucleotides are TGTGCCAGTCGATCGACAGGCACAGATACGCAGTATTTT. It encodes CASRSTGTDTQYF.

The chain joins TRBV6-1 to TRBJ2-7; TRBD2 aligns across 9 bases. The CDR3 length is 16 residues. J gave up 3 bases and V 3 bases, and 9 bases lay outside the gene matches. The germline V gene encodes CDR1 MNHNS and CDR2 SASEGT. CDR3 region: CASSERMGLANYEQYF. The CDR3 DNA follows: TGTGCCAGCAGTGAGAGGATGGGACTAGCAAACTACGAGCAGTACTTC.

CDR3 region: CASSLGLGQLPWGYTF. In nucleotides, the CDR3 is TGTGCCAGCAGCTTAGGGTTAGGACAGCTTCCTTGGGGCTACACCTTC. V and J are TRBV7-9 and TRBJ1-2; weak D call: TRBD1 (6 bases). Germline-derived CDR1 and CDR2 are SEHNR and FQNEAQ (reference sequence). Trimming pared 1 base from V and 8 bases from J, leaving 20 bases between. The CDR3 consists of 16 residues.

CDR3 sequence: CASSSVRDPSYEQYF. CDR3 bases: TGTGCCAGCAGTTCGGTAAGGGACCCCTCCTACGAGCAGTACTTC. V is TRBV6-5 and J is TRBJ2-7, with D perhaps being TRBD1 or TRBD2 (5 bases each). The CDR3 is 15 amino acids. V was clipped by 4 bases and J by 0 bases, with 13 bases between them. In germline, CDR1 is MNHEY, CDR2 SVGAGI.

J is TRBJ2-1 and V is TRBV4-1, with 14 bases aligning to TRBD2. The CDR3 loop spans 14 amino acids. Per the germline V gene, CDR1 is MGHRA and CDR2 is YSYEKL. V lost 9 bases, J lost 9 bases, and 7 bases stayed unmatched. The CDR3 DNA reads as TGCGCCAGTCGACTAGCGGGAGGGCCTAGTGAGCAGTTCTTC. It translates to CASRLAGGPSEQFF.

The genes are TRBV6-1 and TRBJ1-3, with 7 positions matching TRBD1. This CDR3 contains 16 residues. Trimming at V came to 6 bases and at J to 3 bases, leaving 11 bases not matched to a gene. The germline gives CDR1 MNHNS, CDR2 SASEGT. CDR3 loop: CASSERGPDGGNTIYF. The CDR3 coding sequence is TGTGCCAGCAGCGAAAGGGGGCCAGATGGTGGAAACACCATATATTTT.

The rearrangement links TRBV9 to TRBJ1-2; TRBD1 is a possible D gene (5 bases). From germline, CDR1 is SGDLS and CDR2 YYNGEE. This CDR3 contains 16 residues. V gave up 3 bases and J gave up 2 bases, with 17 bases separating them. CDR3 amino acids: CASSGAGEGVNYGYTF. The CDR3 bases are TGTGCCAGCAGCGGGGCAGGCGAAGGGGTAAACTATGGCTACACCTTC.